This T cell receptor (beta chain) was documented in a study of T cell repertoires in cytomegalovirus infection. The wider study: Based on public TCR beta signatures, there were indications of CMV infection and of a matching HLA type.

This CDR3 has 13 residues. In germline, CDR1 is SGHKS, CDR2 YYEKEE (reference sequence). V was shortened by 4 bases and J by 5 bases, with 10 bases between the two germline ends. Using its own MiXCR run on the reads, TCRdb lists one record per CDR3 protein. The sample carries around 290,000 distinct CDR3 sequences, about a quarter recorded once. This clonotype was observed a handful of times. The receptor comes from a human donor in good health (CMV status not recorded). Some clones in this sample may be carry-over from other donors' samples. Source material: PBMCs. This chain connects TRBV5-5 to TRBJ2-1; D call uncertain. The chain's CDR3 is CASSPDPNNEQFF. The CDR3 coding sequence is TGTGCCAGCAGCCCGGACCCTAACAATGAGCAGTTCTTC.